These T cell receptor beta chains were read from a single sample in a study of blood T cells in healthy people across ages. TCRdb ran MiXCR on the 5' RACE reads and lists one entry per CDR3 protein. The table records 1.8 million or so distinct CDR3 sequences, about two fifths of them present only once. The sample comprised blood. The origin of the receptors is a human donor in good health. Both conserved end residues are part of each CDR3. The D gene is left open where the match is weak. Expanded clones get a size class; other rows say once, few or many, or leave the size out.

CDR3 length	D gene	V gene	clone size	J gene	CDR3 DNA	CDR3 protein
14	NA	TRBV4-2	many	TRBJ2-7	TGTGCCAGCAGCCAAGAAGCGGAACGTCGCGAGCAGTACTTC	CASSQEAERREQYF
16	TRBD2	TRBV20-1	few	TRBJ2-3	TGCAGTGCTAGTCACGAGTCCGGGGGGGTCATAGATACGCAGTATTTT	CSASHESGGVIDTQYF
16	NA	TRBV4-1	NA	TRBJ1-6	TGCGCCAGCAGCCTCCTGGACCGGGGGGATGGCTCACCCCTCCACTTT	CASSLLDRGDGSPLHF
15	NA	TRBV5-1	few	TRBJ2-7	TGCGCCAGCAGCTTCAGGGCAGGAAGCTCCTACGAGCAGTACTTC	CASSFRAGSSYEQYF
17	TRBD2	TRBV10-3	NA	TRBJ2-1	TGTGCCATCAGTGAGGAAAACCTAGCGGGGGCCGACAATGAGCGGTTCTTC	CAISEENLAGADNERFF
17	TRBD1	TRBV11-2	NA	TRBJ1-4	TGTGCCAGCAGCTTAGTACGGGACAGTACAACTAATGAAAAACTGTTTTTT	CASSLVRDSTTNEKLFF
15	TRBD2	TRBV7-2	NA	TRBJ2-7	TGTGCCAGCAGCTTAAGGGCTGGGACTACCTACGAGCAGTACTTC	CASSLRAGTTYEQYF
14	NA	TRBV7-3	few	TRBJ2-2	TGTGCCAGCAGCTCCTGGGGAGGCACCGGGGAGCTGTTTTTT	CASSSWGGTGELFF
16	TRBD1	TRBV20-1	NA	TRBJ2-3	TGCAGTGCTACGAACCGGGACAGGGGATACACAGATACGCAGTATTTT	CSATNRDRGYTDTQYF
14	NA	TRBV12-3/TRBV12-4	NA	TRBJ2-4	TGTGCCAGCGGCCCGGTCCGGAATGAAAACATTCAGTACTTC	CASGPVRNENIQYF
14	NA	TRBV2	few	TRBJ2-1	TGTGCCAGCAAGGGGGGGTCGTCCTACAGTGAGCAGTTCTTC	CASKGGSSYSEQFF
16	NA	TRBV4-3	NA	TRBJ2-1	TGCGCCAGCAGTCGGCGCCGGGACGCCCTTCCGATTGAGCGGTTCTTC	CASSRRRDALPIERFF
13	NA	TRBV15	many	TRBJ2-7	TGTGCCACAGCTAGGACTAACCTAAACGAGCAGTACTTC	CATARTNLNEQYF
15	TRBD1	TRBV27	NA	TRBJ1-4	TGTGCCAGCAGAAGGCTGACAGGGGGCCATGAAAAACTGTTTTTT	CASRRLTGGHEKLFF
14	NA	TRBV5-1	NA	TRBJ1-1	TGCGCCAGCAGCGAAACGGCCGGGGCGGCTGAGGCTTTCTTT	CASSETAGAAEAFF
16	NA	TRBV20-1	few	TRBJ2-3	TGCAGTGCGTATAAGCCGGGCCTCGGCGTGGGAGATACGCAGTATTTT	CSAYKPGLGVGDTQYF
16	TRBD1	TRBV20-1	NA	TRBJ2-3	TGCAGTGCTAGAGATCCGGACAGGGAGATTTCAAATACGCAGTATTTT	CSARDPDREISNTQYF
14	NA	TRBV7-2	NA	TRBJ1-2	TGTGCCAGCACCCTAACGGCCTCTAACTATGGCTACACCTTC	CASTLTASNYGYTF
16	NA	TRBV11-3	few	TRBJ2-7	TGTGCCAGCAGCTTAGTCAGTGGGTTGACCTCCTACGAGCAGTACTTC	CASSLVSGLTSYEQYF
15	NA	TRBV7-9	NA	TRBJ2-5	TGTGCCAGCAGCCCCCGGGAACTCGGGTACGAGACCCAGTACTTC	CASSPRELGYETQYF
14	TRBD1	TRBV7-3	few	TRBJ2-1	TGTGCCAGCAGCGTGGGACAGAGCCCCGGTGAGCAGTTCTTC	CASSVGQSPGEQFF
14	NA	TRBV4-1	NA	TRBJ1-1	TGCGCCAGCAGCTTACAGGTCGTGGACACTGAAGCTTTCTTT	CASSLQVVDTEAFF
15	NA	TRBV6-6	NA	TRBJ2-5	TGTGCCAGCAGTTACTCAGGGGATGGGGTGGAGACCCAGTACTTC	CASSYSGDGVETQYF
15	TRBD1	TRBV11-3	NA	TRBJ1-2	TGTGCCAGCAGCCCGAGAGGACAGGGGCGTTTTGGCTACACCTTC	CASSPRGQGRFGYTF
16	NA	TRBV15	NA	TRBJ2-3	TGTGTCACCAGCAGGGGCCTTAGCGGTAGCACAGATACGCAGTATTTT	CVTSRGLSGSTDTQYF
16	NA	TRBV11-2	NA	TRBJ1-6	TGTACCAGCAGCGCTCGGATGCGAACCCTTAATTCACCCCTCCACTTT	CTSSARMRTLNSPLHF